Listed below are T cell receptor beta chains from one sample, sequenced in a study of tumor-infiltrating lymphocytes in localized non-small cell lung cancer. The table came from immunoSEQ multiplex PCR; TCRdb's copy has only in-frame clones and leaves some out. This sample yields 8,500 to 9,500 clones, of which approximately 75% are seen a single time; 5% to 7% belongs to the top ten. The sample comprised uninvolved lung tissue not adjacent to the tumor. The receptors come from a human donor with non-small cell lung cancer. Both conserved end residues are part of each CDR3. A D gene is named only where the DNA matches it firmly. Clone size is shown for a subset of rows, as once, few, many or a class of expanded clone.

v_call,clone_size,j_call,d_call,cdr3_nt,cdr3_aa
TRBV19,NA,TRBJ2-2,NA,TGTGCCACTTCCAGGGGGGCAAACACCGGGGAGCTGTTTTTT,CATSRGANTGELFF
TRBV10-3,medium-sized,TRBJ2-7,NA,TGTGCCATCAGTGAGTCTTTGGAATACGAGCAGTACTTC,CAISESLEYEQYF
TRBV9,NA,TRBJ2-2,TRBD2,TGTGCCAGCGGTACTAGCGGGAGGGTTTCGAACACCGGGGAGCTGTTTTTT,CASGTSGRVSNTGELFF
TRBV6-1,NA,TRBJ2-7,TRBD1,TGTGCCAGCAGAAGGACAGGGGGTAACTACGAGCAGTACTTC,CASRRTGGNYEQYF
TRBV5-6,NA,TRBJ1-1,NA,TGTGCCAGCAGCTTTGGCTTAGGACAGAACACTGAAGCTTTCTTT,CASSFGLGQNTEAFF
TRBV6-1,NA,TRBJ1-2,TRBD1,TGTGCCAGCAGTGAAACGGGACAGGGTTCCTATGGCTACACCTTC,CASSETGQGSYGYTF
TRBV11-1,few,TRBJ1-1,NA,TGTGCCAGCAGCTTGCCGACAGGAACGAACACTGAAGCTTTCTTT,CASSLPTGTNTEAFF
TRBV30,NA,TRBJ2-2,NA,TGTGCCTGGAGTGGGGGGACCGGGGAGCTGTTTTTT,CAWSGGTGELFF
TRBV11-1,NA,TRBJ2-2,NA,TGTGCCAGCAGCTTAGGGGGGGCGGCGGGGACCGGGGAGCTGTTTTTT,CASSLGGAAGTGELFF
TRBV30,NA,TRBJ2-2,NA,TGTGCCTGGAGACCGGACAACACCGGGGAGCTGTTTTTT,CAWRPDNTGELFF
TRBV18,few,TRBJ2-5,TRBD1,TGTGCCAGCTCACCGCGGACAGGGGGCGGCCAAGAGACCCAGTACTTC,CASSPRTGGGQETQYF
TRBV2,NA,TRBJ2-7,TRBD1,TGTGCCAGCAGTGGGACAGGGGGGGCCAAGCAGTACTTC,CASSGTGGAKQYF
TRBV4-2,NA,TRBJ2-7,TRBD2,TGTGCCAGCAGCCCCGGGACTAGCGGGAGTTACGAGCAGTACTTC,CASSPGTSGSYEQYF
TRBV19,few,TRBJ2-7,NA,TGTGCCAGTAGACAACATTGGGGGGACGAGCAGTACTTC,CASRQHWGDEQYF
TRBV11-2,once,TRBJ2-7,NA,TGTGCCAGCAGCTTAATCGAGGGGGTCTACGAGCAGTACTTC,CASSLIEGVYEQYF
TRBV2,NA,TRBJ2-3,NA,TGTGCCAGCAGTCTTAGTCCGGGGGAGTATGCTACGCAGTATTTT,CASSLSPGEYATQYF
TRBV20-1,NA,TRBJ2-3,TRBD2,TGCAGTGCTAGAGAGCGGGAGTCGCAGTATTTT,CSARERESQYF
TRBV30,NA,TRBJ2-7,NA,TGTGCCTGGAGTGGAGGGAACGAGCAGTACTTC,CAWSGGNEQYF
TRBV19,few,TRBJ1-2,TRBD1,TGTGCCAGTAGTAAACAACCGGGACAGGGGCCTTTGGTGTATGGCTACACCTTC,CASSKQPGQGPLVYGYTF
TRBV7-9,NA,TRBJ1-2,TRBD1,TGTGCCAGCAGCTCGACAGGGAGCGGGCGTGGCTACACCTTC,CASSSTGSGRGYTF
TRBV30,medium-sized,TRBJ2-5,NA,TGTGCCTGGAGTGTACAGTCAGAGACCCAGTACTTC,CAWSVQSETQYF
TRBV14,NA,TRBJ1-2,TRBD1,TGTGCCAGCAGCCAAGGGGTCGGGCCGACAGGGACCTATGGCTACACCTTC,CASSQGVGPTGTYGYTF
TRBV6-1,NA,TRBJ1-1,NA,TGTGCCAGCAGTACGGACAGAGCCCGTAATGAAGCTTTCTTT,CASSTDRARNEAFF
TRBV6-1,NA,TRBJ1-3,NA,TGTGCCAGCAGTGTTATAGAGGGACCGCGGAACACCATATATTTT,CASSVIEGPRNTIYF
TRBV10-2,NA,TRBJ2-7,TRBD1,TGCGCCAGCAGTGAATGGACAGGGGGATACGAGCAGTACTTC,CASSEWTGGYEQYF
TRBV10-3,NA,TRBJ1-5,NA,TGTGCCATCTCTACCGGAAATAGCAATCAGCCCCAGCATTTT,CAISTGNSNQPQHF
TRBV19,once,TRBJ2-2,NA,TGTGCCAGTAGTGTTAGCGGCTACACCGGGGAGCTGTTTTTT,CASSVSGYTGELFF
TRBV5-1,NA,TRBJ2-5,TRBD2,TGCGCCAGCAGCGCCGGGACTAGCGCAGAGACCCAGTACTTC,CASSAGTSAETQYF
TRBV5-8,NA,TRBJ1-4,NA,TGTGCCAGCAGCAAACAGGTCGCAACTAATGAAAAACTGTTTTTT,CASSKQVATNEKLFF
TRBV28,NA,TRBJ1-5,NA,TGTGCCAGCAGTTTAGTATCAGGGGGCAATCAGCCCCAGCATTTT,CASSLVSGGNQPQHF
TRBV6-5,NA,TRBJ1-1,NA,TGTGCCAGCAGTTACTCGGACAGCACTGAAGCTTTCTTT,CASSYSDSTEAFF
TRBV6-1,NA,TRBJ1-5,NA,TGTGCCAGCAGTGAACGGGGGAATCGTCGACAGCCCCAGCATTTT,CASSERGNRRQPQHF
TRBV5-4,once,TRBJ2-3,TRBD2,TGTGCCAGCAGCCAAACTCGGACTAGCGGGAGTCGGGTGGATACGCAGTATTTT,CASSQTRTSGSRVDTQYF
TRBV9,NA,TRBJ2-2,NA,TGTGCCAGCAGCGTAGTGTCAGACACCGGGGAGCTGTTTTTT,CASSVVSDTGELFF
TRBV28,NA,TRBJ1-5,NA,TGTGCCAGCAGTTTTCTGTATAGCAATCAGCCCCAGCATTTT,CASSFLYSNQPQHF
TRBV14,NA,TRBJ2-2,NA,TGTGCCAGCAGCGAAGGGCAGAAATCCACCGGGGAGCTGTTTTTT,CASSEGQKSTGELFF
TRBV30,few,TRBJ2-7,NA,TGTGCCTGGAGTGTACCCGCTTCCGAGCAGTACTTC,CAWSVPASEQYF
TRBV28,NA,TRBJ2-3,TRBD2,TGTGCCAGCAGTTCCGCGGGACTAGCGGGAGGCACAGATACGCAGTATTTT,CASSSAGLAGGTDTQYF
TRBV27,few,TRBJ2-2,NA,TGTGCCAGCAGTCCGGACTGGCGGGTGTCTACCGGGGAGCTGTTTTTT,CASSPDWRVSTGELFF
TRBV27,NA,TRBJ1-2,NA,TGTGCCAGCAGTTTAGTTGGGGAACCCCTTTTTCCGGGCTACACCTTC,CASSLVGEPLFPGYTF
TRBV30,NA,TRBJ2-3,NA,TGTGCCTGGAGTAGTCCAGGGCGAAGCACAGATACGCAGTATTTT,CAWSSPGRSTDTQYF
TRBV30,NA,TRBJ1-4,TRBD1,TGTGCCTGGCGGAAGACAGGGGCCATGGAAAAACTGTTTTTT,CAWRKTGAMEKLFF
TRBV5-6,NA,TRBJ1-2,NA,TGTGCCAGCAGCCCGGGAGATCGCTATGGCTACACCTTC,CASSPGDRYGYTF